This T cell receptor beta chain appears in the sequencing data of a study of cytomegalovirus exposure and HLA in healthy donors. Concerning this clone itself: What it binds is not known.

Study-level results: The authors judged a highly shared variant cluster likely a sequencing artifact. There were several of the most significant clusters that appeared linked to common viral pathogens in a later analysis. Versus the approximately 700-donor mean, an Asian-associated ancestry cluster reportedly showed fewer N-insertions in a later analysis.

CDR3 length: 14 residues. The V end lost 3 bases, the J end lost 2 bases, and 11 bases lay between the germline ends. Germline lookup yields CDR1 SGHAT and CDR2 FQNNGV. In the PCR, 60 Vbeta and 13 Jbeta primers were used. Original processing methods: In a later analysis, the count reached some 83 million unique TCR beta chains, with 10 million to 14 million shared. Libraries were prepared by immunoSEQ multiplex PCR; TCRdb keeps only in-frame clonotypes and omits some of them. That table furnishes V, J and clone size, whereas the DNA furnished D and trimming. The sample records around 280,000 clones, approximately 90% being singletons.

The chain employs TRBV11-2 and TRBJ2-7, with D possibly matching TRBD2 (5 bases). The clonotype comes from a young woman in good health and CMV-seronegative. Material: PBMCs. CDR3 sequence (DNA): TGTGCCAGCAGCTTTAGTGAGGGCCCCTACGAGCAGTACTTC. It specifies CASSFSEGPYEQYF.